Listed below are T cell receptor beta chains from one sample, sequenced in a study of response to subunit inactivated influenza vaccine. MiXCR, applied by TCRdb to the RT-PCR reads, yields one record per CDR3 protein. This sample has hundreds of thousands of distinct CDR3 sequences, with 15% to 18% found just once. The material sequenced was PBMCs from blood, taken 12 days after vaccination. These receptors originate from a man in his forties or fifties who received an inactivated influenza vaccine. Both conserved end residues are part of each CDR3. D genes are given only for firm matches. Expanded clones are given a class, and other clones once, few, many or no size at all.

TGTGCCAGCAGCCCCCGGGACGGCCACACTGAAGCTTTCTTT	CASSPRDGHTEAFF	.	.	TRBV7-9	TRBJ1-1
TGTGCCAGCAGTTACTCGAAGGGGAGAGAGACCCAGTACTTC	CASSYSKGRETQYF	.	.	TRBV6-5	TRBJ2-5
TGTGCCAGCTCACCAGAAACAGGCCCCTCCTACGAGCAGTACTTC	CASSPETGPSYEQYF	.	few	TRBV18	TRBJ2-7
TGCAGCGTTGTCCTAACAGGAGTCCAAGAGACCCAGTACTTC	CSVVLTGVQETQYF	.	.	TRBV29-1	TRBJ2-5
TGCAGTGCTAGACCAGACAGGGAGTTCACAGATACGCAGTATTTT	CSARPDREFTDTQYF	TRBD1	few	TRBV20-1	TRBJ2-3
TGTGCCACCAGTGAGGGGACAGGGCCTCCCTACAATGAGCAGTTCTTC	CATSEGTGPPYNEQFF	TRBD1	.	TRBV24-1	TRBJ2-1
TGTGCCAGCAGCCAGTACAGGGGCGGCTACACCTTC	CASSQYRGGYTF	TRBD1	many	TRBV5-6	TRBJ1-2
TGTGCCAGCAACCCACAGGGGTGGGACTCCACTGAAGCTTTCTTT	CASNPQGWDSTEAFF	TRBD1	.	TRBV5-4	TRBJ1-1
TGTGCCACCAGCTGGGGACAGGGAGTTAACAATGAGCAGTTCTTC	CATSWGQGVNNEQFF	TRBD1	few	TRBV15	TRBJ2-1
TGTGCCAGCAGTTATTTGGGACCCAATGAGCAGTTCTTC	CASSYLGPNEQFF	.	many	TRBV6-2/TRBV6-3	TRBJ2-1
TGCGCCAGCAGCCAAGATCGAACGGGACAAGAGACCCAGTACTTC	CASSQDRTGQETQYF	.	.	TRBV4-3	TRBJ2-5
TGTGCCAGCAGCACCTCGACGGGGACGACTGAAGCTTTCTTT	CASSTSTGTTEAFF	.	few	TRBV7-9	TRBJ1-1
TGTGCCACCCAGCGGAGGGGAGAACTCACAGATACGCAGTATTTT	CATQRRGELTDTQYF	.	few	TRBV10-3	TRBJ2-3
TGCGCCAGCAGCTTGCAGGGGTTAGCGGGAGATACGCAGTATTTT	CASSLQGLAGDTQYF	.	few	TRBV5-1	TRBJ2-3
TGTGCCAGCTCATGGGACCCCCTCTATGGCTACACCTTC	CASSWDPLYGYTF	.	many	TRBV10-3	TRBJ1-2
TGTGCCAGCAGTTTCGGGCGGAGCCTCTATGGCTACACCTTC	CASSFGRSLYGYTF	.	few	TRBV28	TRBJ1-2
TGTGCCAGCAGCTTTATCCGAGCGGGGGCCTTAAGCTCCTACAATGAGCAGTTCTTC	CASSFIRAGALSSYNEQFF	TRBD2	.	TRBV11-1	TRBJ2-1
TGTGCCAGCAGTTTTGGGTACAGTAACACTGAAGCTTTCTTT	CASSFGYSNTEAFF	.	.	TRBV12-3/TRBV12-4	TRBJ1-1
TGTGCCAGCAGCTTGGGGGACAGGTCAACTAATGAAAAACTGTTTTTT	CASSLGDRSTNEKLFF	TRBD1	few	TRBV7-9	TRBJ1-4
TGTGCCAGCTCACCAACGGACGGCTACGAGCAGTACTTC	CASSPTDGYEQYF	.	.	TRBV18	TRBJ2-7
TGTGCCAGCAGCCTTGCCCCCGGGAACCTCGTAGGGGGCTACACCTTC	CASSLAPGNLVGGYTF	.	few	TRBV5-4	TRBJ1-2
TGCAGTGCCATAGGAGCGGATGGCTACACCTTC	CSAIGADGYTF	.	.	TRBV20-1	TRBJ1-2
TGCAGCGGACAATTTTCGTCTAAGGGCCCTGAGACCCAGTACTTC	CSGQFSSKGPETQYF	.	few	TRBV29-1	TRBJ2-5
TGTGCCAGCATCTCTAACCGGTATACGCAGTATTTT	CASISNRYTQYF	.	few	TRBV7-2	TRBJ2-3
TGCAGCGTCGTCGCCACGCTGAACACTGAAGCTTTCTTT	CSVVATLNTEAFF	.	.	TRBV29-1	TRBJ1-1
TGCAGTGCTAGTGCCGACACCGGGGAGCTGTTTTTT	CSASADTGELFF	.	.	TRBV20-1	TRBJ2-2
TGTGCCAGCAGCTTAAATCACCAGGGTTGGACCGGGGAGCTGTTTTTT	CASSLNHQGWTGELFF	.	.	TRBV7-3	TRBJ2-2
TGCAGCGTTGTTTCAGCGGGAGGTGTAGATACGCAGTATTTT	CSVVSAGGVDTQYF	TRBD2	.	TRBV29-1	TRBJ2-3
TGTGCCAGCAGTACAGGATCTTCACCCCTCCACTTT	CASSTGSSPLHF	.	few	TRBV7-9	TRBJ1-6
TGTGCCACCAGCAGAACTAGCGGGGGAAACAATGAGCAGTTCTTC	CATSRTSGGNNEQFF	TRBD2	few	TRBV15	TRBJ2-1
TGCAGTGCGAGAACAGGGATATCTGGAAACACCATATATTTT	CSARTGISGNTIYF	.	.	TRBV20-1	TRBJ1-3
TGTGCCAGCTCACCCAAACTACCGGGACTAGCGGGAATCTCCTACGAGCAGTACTTC	CASSPKLPGLAGISYEQYF	TRBD2	.	TRBV18	TRBJ2-7
TGTGCCAGCACCCCACTAGCGGGGGGTTACAATGAGCAGTTCTTC	CASTPLAGGYNEQFF	TRBD2	.	TRBV27	TRBJ2-1
TGTGCCAGCAGCTTGCCGGGACAGGGGGTCGACGAGCAGTACTTC	CASSLPGQGVDEQYF	TRBD1	.	TRBV5-6	TRBJ2-7
TGCGCCAGCAGCTTGACAGCTGCCACAGATACGCAGTATTTT	CASSLTAATDTQYF	.	few	TRBV5-1	TRBJ2-3
TGTGCCAGCAGTTTAGGGGGGACAGCAACAGATACGCAGTATTTT	CASSLGGTATDTQYF	TRBD1	few	TRBV12-3/TRBV12-4	TRBJ2-3
TGTGCCATCAGTGAGGACAGAAACTATGGCTACACCTTC	CAISEDRNYGYTF	.	few	TRBV10-3	TRBJ1-2
TGTGCCAGCAGTTTTCCACGGGGGGGCCTGGTCTTC	CASSFPRGGLVF	TRBD2	few	TRBV7-9	TRBJ2-1
TGTGCCAGCAGCAGGAGGGGGCTAACACAGCATTTT	CASSRRGLTQHF	TRBD1	few	TRBV12-3/TRBV12-4	TRBJ1-5
TGTGCCAGCAGTTTGGGGATCTATGGCTACACCTTC	CASSLGIYGYTF	.	few	TRBV12-3/TRBV12-4	TRBJ1-2
TGTGCCAGCAGCTTAGGCCTTCGGGGAAAGAGGGACACTGAAGCTTTCTTT	CASSLGLRGKRDTEAFF	.	many	TRBV11-2	TRBJ1-1
TGTGCCACCAGCAGAGATCAAAGAGGGTCTAGCGGGAGAGAGACCCAGTACTTC	CATSRDQRGSSGRETQYF	TRBD2	few	TRBV15	TRBJ2-5
TGTGCCAGCCGCGTCACCGGACAGGCCCACTATGGCTACACCTTC	CASRVTGQAHYGYTF	TRBD1	many	TRBV6-2/TRBV6-3	TRBJ1-2
TGCAGCGTGCCACTAGCGGGGATTAACAATGAGCAGTTCTTC	CSVPLAGINNEQFF	TRBD2	few	TRBV29-1	TRBJ2-1